The present entry profiles one T cell receptor beta chain with its context. This sample was taken from a study of blood T cell repertoires in COVID-19. Study information: From the United States, Italy and Spain came samples of acute and convalescent COVID-19.

The table came from immunoSEQ multiplex PCR; TCRdb's copy has only in-frame clones and leaves some out. The sample includes roughly 100,000 clones, 84% of them seen just once. J was trimmed by 3 bases and V by 5 bases; bases with no gene match: 6. The CDR3 contains 15 residues. Germline CDR1 is MNHNY and CDR2 is SVGAGI (reference sequence). The sequence came from a man in his sixties or seventies with active or convalescent COVID-19. The chain carries TRBV6-6 and TRBJ1-1; 10 bases match TRBD1. Sequenced sample: peripheral blood. This chain's CDR3 is CASSDRQGADTEAFF. DNA of the CDR3: TGTGCCAGCAGTGACCGACAGGGGGCGGACACTGAAGCTTTCTTT.